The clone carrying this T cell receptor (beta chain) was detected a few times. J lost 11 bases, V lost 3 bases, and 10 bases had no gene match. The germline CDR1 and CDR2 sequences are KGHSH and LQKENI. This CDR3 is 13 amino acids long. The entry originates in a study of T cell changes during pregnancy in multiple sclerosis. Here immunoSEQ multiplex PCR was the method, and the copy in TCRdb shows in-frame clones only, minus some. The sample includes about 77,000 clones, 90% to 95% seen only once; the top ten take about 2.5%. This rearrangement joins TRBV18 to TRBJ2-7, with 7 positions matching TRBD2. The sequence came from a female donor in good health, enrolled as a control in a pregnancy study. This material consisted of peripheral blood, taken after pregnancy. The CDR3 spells CASSPPGGEWKYF. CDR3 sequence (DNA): TGTGCCAGCTCACCCCCGGGAGGTGAGTGGAAGTACTTC.